This TCR beta chain was identified during a study of PD-L1 blockade in urothelial cancer. Regarding this clone: Its antigen is as yet unknown.

Time point in this sample: pretreatment peripheral blood. Metastatic or locally advanced urothelial carcinoma was present in the patients. Study-wide findings and caveats: Pretreatment peripheral blood TCR clonality that fell below the median predicted better survival among the patients studied.

The J segment lost 0 bases and the V segment lost 7 bases, leaving 6 bases of the junction unmatched. This CDR3 has 15 amino acids. Looked up from germline, CDR1 is MNHNS and CDR2 is SASEGT. The templates were synthetic TCR analogs, and they were spiked into each PCR. Sequencing was performed with immunoSEQ multiplex PCR; in TCRdb, only in-frame clones are kept and a portion is missing. The table lists under 50,000 clones, about 81% of them singletons, with approximately 1.5% in the top ten. The chain is built from TRBV6-1 and TRBJ2-3; the match to TRBD2 covers 8 bases. This sample comprised PBMCs, obtained around atezolizumab (anti-PD-L1) treatment. This TCR was sampled from a man aged 45-65 years with urothelial cancer. The CDR3 DNA reads as TGTGCCAGCAACAGACTAGCGACTAGCACAGATACGCAGTATTTT. It yields the protein CASNRLATSTDTQYF.